This T cell receptor beta chain was identified during a study of blood T cell repertoires in COVID-19. Study in general: Sites in the United States, Italy and Spain provided acute and convalescent COVID-19 samples.

The protocol was immunoSEQ multiplex PCR, while the TCRdb copy is restricted to in-frame clones and leaves out a portion. Among 100,000 to 120,000 clones listed, 85% were seen once. The origin of this receptor is a human donor in a cohort sampled during active COVID-19. Sequencing was done on a sample of peripheral blood.

CDR3 amino acids: CASSPAGGVEAGNTIYF. DNA for the CDR3: TGTGCCAGCTCACCAGCAGGGGGCGTGGAGGCTGGAAACACCATATATTTT. The chain uses TRBV18 and TRBJ1-3, with 8 nucleotides matching TRBD1. Germline lookup yields CDR1 KGHSH and CDR2 LQKENI. The CDR3 has 17 residues. V gave up 2 bases and J gave up 2 bases; unmatched junction bases: 8.